This T cell receptor beta chain came from a study of immune evolution from preneoplasia to lung adenocarcinoma. Study findings and constraints: Normal lung had the highest top T cell clone frequencies. Later-stage lesions appeared to have more T cells, more diversity, less clonality.

Here immunoSEQ multiplex PCR was the method, and the copy in TCRdb shows in-frame clones only, minus some. The sample comprises approximately 9,000 clones, more than 70% of which are singletons, and approximately 8% rests with the top ten. Remarks on this clone: Its antigen remains unknown.

Resections took place in Japan or China from about 2014 to 2017. Histologic diagnosis was independently verified by two lung pathologists. What was sequenced was FFPE adjacent normal lung tissue. The clonotype comes from a person aged 60-80 years with lung adenocarcinoma.

CDR3 residues: CASSIQETQYF. The CDR3 DNA follows: TGTGCCAGTAGTATCCAAGAGACCCAGTACTTC. V is TRBV19 and J is TRBJ2-5; no reliable D call. This CDR3 is 11 amino acids long. CDR1 and CDR2 from the germline V gene are LNHDA and SQIVND (reference sequence). V lost 3 bases, J lost 1 base, and 0 bases lay in between.